This T cell receptor (beta chain) emerged from a study of cytomegalovirus exposure and HLA in healthy donors. Turning to the study itself: Within an early data release were tens of millions of unique TCRs drawn from HLA-typed donors.

Remarks on this clone: Its antigen is as yet unknown. This sample includes further DNA sequences coding for the same CDR3.

Germline V gene sequence: CDR1 SGDLS, CDR2 YYNGEE. Trimming removed 0 bases from V and 0 bases from J, with 9 bases in between. There are 15 residues in the CDR3. Study-wide results and limits: Later on, a genetic analysis was performed. It linked a missense variant in DCLRE1C with V- and J-gene trimming of TCR beta. Per a prior analysis, the majority of TCR beta V segments were productive roughly 90% or roughly 30% of the time.

PCR amplification relied on 60 Vbeta primers (plus 13 Jbeta primers). Measured with immunoSEQ multiplex PCR; TCRdb has only the in-frame clones, and not every one. This sample has more than 80,000 clones, with approximately 79% found just once. This rearrangement joins TRBV9 to TRBJ1-1; no reliable D call. Sequencing was carried out using PBMCs. This clonotype was sampled from a man in his 60s in good health and CMV-seronegative. The CDR3 reads CASSVGLVMNTEAFF. As DNA, the CDR3 is TGTGCCAGCAGCGTAGGATTAGTCATGAACACTGAAGCTTTCTTT.